Listed below are T cell receptor beta chains from one sample, sequenced in a study of T cell changes during pregnancy in multiple sclerosis. Produced via immunoSEQ multiplex PCR; TCRdb's table is partial and in-frame only. Of about 79,000 clones in the sample, about 93% are singletons; the top ten hold approximately 0.7%. Sequencing used peripheral blood, obtained in the second trimester of pregnancy. Receptors were obtained from a female donor in good health, enrolled as a control in a pregnancy study. Each CDR3 is given with its conserved first and last residue. A D gene is named only where the DNA matches it firmly. The listing skips clone size in some rows; elsewhere it reads once, few, many or a size class.

d_gene	v_gene	j_gene	abundance	len	CDR3nt	CDR3aa
TRBD1	TRBV6-5	TRBJ2-7	large	16	TGTGCCAGCAGTTCAATCCCCGGGACAGGCGGCCACGAGCAGTACTTC	CASSSIPGTGGHEQYF
.	TRBV4-3	TRBJ2-3	.	14	TGCGCCAGCAGCCTTTCCCGTCGGGCAGATACGCAGTATTTT	CASSLSRRADTQYF
TRBD1	TRBV2	TRBJ2-5	.	14	TGTGCCAGCAGTGTTCGACAGGGCTGGGAGACCCAGTACTTC	CASSVRQGWETQYF
.	TRBV30	TRBJ1-5	.	13	TGTGCCTGGGGGACACTCGATCTCAAGGCCCAGCATTTT	CAWGTLDLKAQHF
TRBD1	TRBV6-6	TRBJ1-5	.	16	TGTGCCAGCAGAGCGGCCGGGACAGGAGGCAATCAGCCCCAGCATTTT	CASRAAGTGGNQPQHF
TRBD1	TRBV7-3	TRBJ1-2	.	19	TGTGCCAGCAGCTTACTAGTGGGACAGGGGGCACCCGGCGGCTATGGCTACACCTTC	CASSLLVGQGAPGGYGYTF
TRBD2	TRBV10-3	TRBJ2-5	.	17	TGTGCCATCAAGGGGACTAGCGGGGGCAAACACCAAGAGACCCAGTACTTC	CAIKGTSGGKHQETQYF
.	TRBV4-3	TRBJ1-1	.	15	TGCGCCAGCAGCCCTTCAACAGGGCTGTCGACTGAAGCTTTCTTT	CASSPSTGLSTEAFF
.	TRBV11-3	TRBJ2-5	.	15	TGTGCCAGCAGCTCCCTGGGGAGAAGCCAAGAGACCCAGTACTTC	CASSSLGRSQETQYF
TRBD1	TRBV2	TRBJ1-2	.	14	TGTGCCAGCAGTCCCCAAGGGACAGGGAAGGGCTACACCTTC	CASSPQGTGKGYTF
.	TRBV9	TRBJ2-7	.	13	TGTGCCAGCAGCCGAGGGCGGAACTACGAGCAGTACTTC	CASSRGRNYEQYF
TRBD1	TRBV4-3	TRBJ1-2	.	16	TGCGCCAGCAGCCGGCGACAGGGGACAACTAACTATGGCTACACCTTC	CASSRRQGTTNYGYTF
TRBD1	TRBV18	TRBJ1-4	.	16	TGTGCCAGCTCGAACCGACAGGGGAATCCTAATGAAAAACTGTTTTTT	CASSNRQGNPNEKLFF
.	TRBV5-4	TRBJ1-3	.	12	TGTGCCAGCAGCTTGCTTGGAAACACCATATATTTT	CASSLLGNTIYF
.	TRBV30	TRBJ1-1	few	13	TGTGCCTGGAGCGGCTCGGCGGCGGCTGAAGCTTTCTTT	CAWSGSAAAEAFF
TRBD2	TRBV6-5	TRBJ2-1	.	15	TGTGCCAGCAGTGGAACTAGCGGGGGTGACAATGAGCAGTTCTTC	CASSGTSGGDNEQFF
.	TRBV25-1	TRBJ1-2	.	16	TGTGCCAGCAGTAAGTATATGAGTGCGGGGTACTATGGCTACACCTTC	CASSKYMSAGYYGYTF
TRBD1	TRBV19	TRBJ1-1	.	16	TGTGCCAGTAGCTCCTGGACAGGGGGCGCGGACACTGAAGCTTTCTTT	CASSSWTGGADTEAFF
.	TRBV7-2	TRBJ2-7	once	15	TGTGCCAGCAGTCCAATCACACTAGGCCGGGACGAGCAGTACTTC	CASSPITLGRDEQYF
TRBD1	TRBV7-9	TRBJ2-1	.	19	TGTGCCAGCAGCTTAGCGAGGGGGACAGGGGGCTTCTCCTACAATGAGCAGTTCTTC	CASSLARGTGGFSYNEQFF